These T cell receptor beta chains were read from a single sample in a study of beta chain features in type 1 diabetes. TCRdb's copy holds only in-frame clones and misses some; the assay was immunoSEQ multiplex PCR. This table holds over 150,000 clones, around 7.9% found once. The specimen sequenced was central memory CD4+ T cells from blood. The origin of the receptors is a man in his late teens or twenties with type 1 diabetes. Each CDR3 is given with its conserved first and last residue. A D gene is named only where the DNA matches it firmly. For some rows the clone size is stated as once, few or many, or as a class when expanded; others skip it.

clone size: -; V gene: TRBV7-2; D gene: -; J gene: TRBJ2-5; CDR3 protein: CASREMEETQYF; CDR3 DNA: TGTGCCAGCAGGGAAATGGAGGAGACCCAGTACTTC
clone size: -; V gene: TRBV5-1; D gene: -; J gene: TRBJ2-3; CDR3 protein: CASSLGGRSDADTQYF; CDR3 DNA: TGCGCCAGCAGCTTGGGAGGTAGGAGTGACGCAGATACGCAGTATTTT
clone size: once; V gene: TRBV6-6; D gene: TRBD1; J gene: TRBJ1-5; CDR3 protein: CASSWTGGHQPQHF; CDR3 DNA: TGTGCCAGCAGTTGGACAGGGGGCCATCAGCCCCAGCATTTT
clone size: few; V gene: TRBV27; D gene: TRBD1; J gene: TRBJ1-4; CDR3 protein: CASSPRNRGANEKLFF; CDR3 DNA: TGTGCCAGCAGCCCTCGAAACAGGGGTGCTAATGAAAAACTGTTTTTT
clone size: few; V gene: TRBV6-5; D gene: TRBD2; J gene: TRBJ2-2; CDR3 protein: CASKGGSVPGELFF; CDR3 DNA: TGTGCCAGCAAGGGCGGGAGCGTCCCCGGGGAGCTGTTTTTT
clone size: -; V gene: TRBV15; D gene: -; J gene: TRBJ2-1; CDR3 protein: CATRGAGTNEQFF; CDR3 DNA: TGTGCCACCAGGGGGGCAGGAACCAATGAGCAGTTCTTC
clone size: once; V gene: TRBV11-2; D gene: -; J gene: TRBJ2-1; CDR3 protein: CASSSVRGATQQFF; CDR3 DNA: TGTGCCAGCAGCTCAGTCCGAGGAGCTACCCAGCAGTTCTTC
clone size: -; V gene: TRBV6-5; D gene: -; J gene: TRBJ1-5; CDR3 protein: CASSYQRASQPQHF; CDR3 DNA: TGTGCCAGCAGTTACCAACGCGCGAGTCAGCCCCAGCATTTT
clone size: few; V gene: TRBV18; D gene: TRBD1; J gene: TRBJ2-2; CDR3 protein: CASSHSGTGFTGELFF; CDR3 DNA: TGTGCCAGCTCACATTCCGGGACAGGGTTCACCGGGGAGCTGTTTTTT
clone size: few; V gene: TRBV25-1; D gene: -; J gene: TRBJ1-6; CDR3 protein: CASQGNNSPLHF; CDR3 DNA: TGTGCCAGTCAGGGTAATAATTCACCCCTCCACTTT
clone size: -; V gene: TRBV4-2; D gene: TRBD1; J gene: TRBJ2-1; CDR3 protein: CASSGQGGYEQFF; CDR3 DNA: TGTGCCAGCAGCGGACAGGGTGGGTATGAGCAGTTCTTC
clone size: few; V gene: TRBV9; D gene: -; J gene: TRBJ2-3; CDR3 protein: CASSVAVPSTDTQYF; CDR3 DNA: TGTGCCAGCAGCGTGGCAGTCCCTAGCACAGATACGCAGTATTTT
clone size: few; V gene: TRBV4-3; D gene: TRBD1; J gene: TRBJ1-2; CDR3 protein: CASSQEDRGYGYTF; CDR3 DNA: TGCGCCAGCAGCCAAGAAGACAGGGGGTATGGCTACACCTTC
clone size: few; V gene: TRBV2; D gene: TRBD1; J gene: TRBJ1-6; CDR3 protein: CASSNPGTGNNSPLHF; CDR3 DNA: TGTGCCAGCAGTAACCCCGGGACAGGGAATAATTCACCCCTCCACTTT
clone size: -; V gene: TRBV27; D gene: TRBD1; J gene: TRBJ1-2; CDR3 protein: CASGLIGQGGGYGYTF; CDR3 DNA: TGTGCCAGCGGCCTAATTGGACAGGGAGGCGGCTATGGCTACACCTTC
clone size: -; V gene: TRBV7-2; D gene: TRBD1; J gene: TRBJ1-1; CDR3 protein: CASSLVLPGGEGAFF; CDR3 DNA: TGTGCCAGCAGCTTAGTCCTGCCAGGGGGCGAGGGAGCTTTCTTT
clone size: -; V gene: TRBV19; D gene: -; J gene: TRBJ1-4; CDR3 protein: CASSTQITTNEKLFF; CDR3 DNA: TGTGCCAGTAGTACCCAGATCACAACTAATGAAAAACTGTTTTTT
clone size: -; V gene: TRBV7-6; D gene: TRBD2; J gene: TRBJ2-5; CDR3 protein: CASSFTSGKETQYF; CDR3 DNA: TGTGCCAGCAGCTTCACTAGCGGGAAAGAGACCCAGTACTTC
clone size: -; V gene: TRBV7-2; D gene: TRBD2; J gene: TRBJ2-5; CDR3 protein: CASSRTGTSVETQYF; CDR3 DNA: TGTGCCAGCAGCCGCACCGGGACTAGCGTAGAGACCCAGTACTTC
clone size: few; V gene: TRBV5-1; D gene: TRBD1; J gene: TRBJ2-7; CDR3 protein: CASSPTDREGIGQYF; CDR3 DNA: TGCGCCAGCAGCCCGACTGACAGGGAAGGGATCGGGCAGTACTTC
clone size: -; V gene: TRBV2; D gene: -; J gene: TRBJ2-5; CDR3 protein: CASSGDGWGRETQYF; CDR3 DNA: TGTGCCAGCAGCGGCGATGGATGGGGGCGGGAGACCCAGTACTTC
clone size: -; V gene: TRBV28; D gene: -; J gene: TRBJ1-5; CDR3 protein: CASVWRVHQPQHF; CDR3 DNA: TGTGCCAGCGTTTGGAGGGTACATCAGCCCCAGCATTTT
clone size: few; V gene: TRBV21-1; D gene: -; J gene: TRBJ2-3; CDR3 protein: CASSKSRGQGADTQYF; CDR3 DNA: TGTGCCAGCAGCAAATCCCGCGGACAGGGGGCAGATACGCAGTATTTT
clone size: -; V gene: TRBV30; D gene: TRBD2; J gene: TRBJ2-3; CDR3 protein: CAWSVLSGTTTDTQYF; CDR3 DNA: TGTGCCTGGAGTGTATTATCAGGGACTACCACAGATACGCAGTATTTT
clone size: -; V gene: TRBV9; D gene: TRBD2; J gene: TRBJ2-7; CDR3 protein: CASSVKAAGTHEQYF; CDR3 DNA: TGTGCCAGCAGCGTAAAGGCAGCGGGAACCCACGAGCAGTACTTC
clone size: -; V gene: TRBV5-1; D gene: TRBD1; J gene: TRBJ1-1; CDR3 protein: CASSLGSDRVGAFF; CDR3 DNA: TGCGCCAGCAGCTTGGGATCAGACAGGGTGGGCGCTTTCTTT
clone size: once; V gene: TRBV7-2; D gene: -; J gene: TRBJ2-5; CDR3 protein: CASSLSRGETQYF; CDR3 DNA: TGTGCCAGCAGCTTATCAAGGGGAGAGACCCAGTACTTC
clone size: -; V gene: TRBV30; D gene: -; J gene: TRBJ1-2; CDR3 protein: CASNRASNYGYTF; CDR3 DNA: TGTGCCTCAAACAGGGCTTCTAACTATGGCTACACCTTC
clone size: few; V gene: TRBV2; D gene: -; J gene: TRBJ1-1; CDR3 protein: CASRGQIVNTEAFF; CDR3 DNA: TGTGCCAGCAGGGGACAAATTGTGAACACTGAAGCTTTCTTT
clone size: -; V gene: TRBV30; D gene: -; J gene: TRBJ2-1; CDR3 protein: CAFSRGSGPTRGVSYNEQFF; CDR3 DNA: TGTGCCTTTTCAAGGGGGAGTGGGCCAACCCGAGGGGTCTCCTACAATGAGCAGTTCTTC
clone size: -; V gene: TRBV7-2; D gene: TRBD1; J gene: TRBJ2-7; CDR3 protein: CASSGGGQGLYEQYF; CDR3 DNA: TGTGCCAGCAGCGGCGGAGGACAGGGTTTGTACGAGCAGTACTTC
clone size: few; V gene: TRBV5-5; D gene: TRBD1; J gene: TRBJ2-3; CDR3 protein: CASRPGQGIDTQYF; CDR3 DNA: TGTGCCAGCCGTCCGGGACAGGGTATAGATACGCAGTATTTT
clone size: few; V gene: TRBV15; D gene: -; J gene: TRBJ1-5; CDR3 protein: CATSRDRESNQPQHF; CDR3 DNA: TGTGCCACCAGCAGAGACAGGGAAAGCAATCAGCCCCAGCATTTT
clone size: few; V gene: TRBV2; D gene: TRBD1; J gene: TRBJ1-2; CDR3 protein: CASSAGTGIKFPGGYGYTF; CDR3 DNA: TGTGCCAGCAGCGCCGGGACAGGGATAAAGTTCCCCGGCGGATATGGCTACACCTTC
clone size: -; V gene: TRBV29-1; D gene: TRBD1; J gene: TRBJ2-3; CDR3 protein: CSAEGTGGTDTQYF; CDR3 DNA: TGCAGCGCCGAGGGGACAGGGGGCACAGATACGCAGTATTTT
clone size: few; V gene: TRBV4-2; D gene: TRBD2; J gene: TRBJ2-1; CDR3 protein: CASGTSGSIVEQFF; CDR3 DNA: TGTGCCAGCGGGACTAGCGGGAGTATTGTTGAGCAGTTCTTC
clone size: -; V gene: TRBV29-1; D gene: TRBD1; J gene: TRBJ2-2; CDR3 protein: CSVEGGQGYTGELFF; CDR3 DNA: TGCAGCGTTGAAGGGGGACAGGGGTACACCGGGGAGCTGTTTTTT
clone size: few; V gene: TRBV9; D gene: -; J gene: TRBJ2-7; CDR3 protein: CASSAQGGAFYEQYF; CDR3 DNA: TGTGCCAGCAGCGCGCAAGGAGGGGCCTTCTACGAGCAGTACTTC
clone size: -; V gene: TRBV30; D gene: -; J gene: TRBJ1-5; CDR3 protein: CAWGSDSNQPQHF; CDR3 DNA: TGTGCCTGGGGTAGCGATAGCAATCAGCCCCAGCATTTT
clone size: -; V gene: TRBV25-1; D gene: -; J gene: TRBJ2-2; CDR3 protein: CASSLPGHAANTGELFF; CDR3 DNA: TGTGCCAGCAGCTTGCCGGGACACGCCGCGAACACCGGGGAGCTGTTTTTT
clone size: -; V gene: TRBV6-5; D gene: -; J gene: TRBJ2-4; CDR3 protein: CASSSATISLQYF; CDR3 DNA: TGTGCCAGCAGTTCCGCGACTATATCTCTTCAGTACTTC
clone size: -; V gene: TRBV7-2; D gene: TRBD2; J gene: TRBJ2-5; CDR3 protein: CASSPGLAGGPTQETQYF; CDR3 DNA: TGTGCCAGCAGCCCCGGACTAGCGGGAGGGCCCACCCAAGAGACCCAGTACTTC
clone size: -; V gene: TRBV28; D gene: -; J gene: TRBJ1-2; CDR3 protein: CASLQSRVYGYTF; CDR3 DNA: TGTGCCAGCCTACAGTCCCGTGTCTATGGCTACACCTTC
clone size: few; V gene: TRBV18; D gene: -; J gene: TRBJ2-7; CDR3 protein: CASSPSAYEQYF; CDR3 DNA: TGTGCCAGCTCACCATCGGCCTACGAGCAGTACTTC
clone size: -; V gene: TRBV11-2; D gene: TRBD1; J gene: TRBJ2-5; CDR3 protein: CASSRDRQETQYF; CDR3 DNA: TGTGCCAGCAGCAGGGACAGGCAAGAGACCCAGTACTTC
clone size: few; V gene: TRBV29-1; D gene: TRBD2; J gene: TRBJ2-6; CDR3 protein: CSVGLAGGGGANVLTF; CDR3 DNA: TGCAGCGTTGGGTTAGCGGGGGGAGGTGGGGCCAACGTCCTGACTTTC
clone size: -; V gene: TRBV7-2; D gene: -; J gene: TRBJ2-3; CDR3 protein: CASSQGARTDTQYF; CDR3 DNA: TGTGCCAGCAGTCAAGGGGCTCGCACAGATACGCAGTATTTT
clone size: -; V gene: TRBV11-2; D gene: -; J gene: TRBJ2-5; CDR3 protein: CASSLTSQETQYF; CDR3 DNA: TGTGCCAGCAGCTTAACAAGCCAAGAGACCCAGTACTTC
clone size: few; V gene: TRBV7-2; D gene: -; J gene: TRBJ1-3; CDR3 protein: CASSPGTDYLSGNTIYF; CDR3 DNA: TGTGCCAGCAGCCCTGGGACGGACTATCTCTCCGGAAACACCATATATTTT
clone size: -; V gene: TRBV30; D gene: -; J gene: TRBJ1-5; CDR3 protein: CAWGEYNQPQHF; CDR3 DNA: TGTGCCTGGGGGGAGTACAATCAGCCCCAGCATTTT
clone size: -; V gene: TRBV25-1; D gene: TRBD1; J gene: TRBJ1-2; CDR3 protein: CASSEYSGRGTGYGYTF; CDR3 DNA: TGTGCCAGCAGTGAATATTCTGGGAGGGGGACAGGGTATGGCTACACCTTC
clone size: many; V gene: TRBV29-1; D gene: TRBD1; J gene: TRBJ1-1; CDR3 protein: CSVCRQGDTEAFF; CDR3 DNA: TGCAGCGTCTGCCGACAGGGGGACACTGAAGCTTTCTTT
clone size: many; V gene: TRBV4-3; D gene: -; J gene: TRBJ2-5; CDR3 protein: CASSQEMAGATQYF; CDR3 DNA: TGCGCCAGCAGCCAAGAGATGGCAGGGGCGACCCAGTACTTC
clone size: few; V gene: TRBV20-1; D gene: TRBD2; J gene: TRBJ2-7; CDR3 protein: CSAERGREQYF; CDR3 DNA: TGCAGTGCTGAGCGGGGTCGGGAGCAGTACTTC
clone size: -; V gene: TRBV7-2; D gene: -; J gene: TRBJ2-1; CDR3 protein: CASSKRREEQQFF; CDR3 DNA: TGTGCCAGCAGTAAACGCCGGGAAGAGCAGCAGTTCTTC
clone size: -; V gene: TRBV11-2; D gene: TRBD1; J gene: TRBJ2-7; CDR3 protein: CASSPGQGLYEQYF; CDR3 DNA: TGTGCCAGCAGCCCTGGACAGGGACTCTACGAGCAGTACTTC
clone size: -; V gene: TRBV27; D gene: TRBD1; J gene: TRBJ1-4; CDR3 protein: CASSFWTGTNEKLFF; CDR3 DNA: TGTGCCAGCAGCTTCTGGACAGGGACTAATGAAAAACTGTTTTTT
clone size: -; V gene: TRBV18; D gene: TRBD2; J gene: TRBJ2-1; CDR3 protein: CASSLTSGGNNEQFF; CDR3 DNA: TGTGCCAGCTCCCTGACTAGCGGGGGGAACAATGAGCAGTTCTTC